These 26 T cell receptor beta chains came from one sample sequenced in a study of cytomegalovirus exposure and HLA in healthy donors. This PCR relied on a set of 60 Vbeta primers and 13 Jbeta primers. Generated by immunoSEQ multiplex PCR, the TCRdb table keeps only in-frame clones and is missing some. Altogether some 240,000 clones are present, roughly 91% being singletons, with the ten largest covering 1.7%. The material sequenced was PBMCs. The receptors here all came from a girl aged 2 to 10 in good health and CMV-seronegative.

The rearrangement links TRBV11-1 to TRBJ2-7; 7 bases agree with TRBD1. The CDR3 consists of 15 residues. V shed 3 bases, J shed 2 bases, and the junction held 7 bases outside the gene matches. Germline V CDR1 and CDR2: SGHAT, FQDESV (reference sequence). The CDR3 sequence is CASSFDRVATYEQYF. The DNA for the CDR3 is TGTGCCAGCAGCTTCGACAGGGTGGCTACCTACGAGCAGTACTTC.

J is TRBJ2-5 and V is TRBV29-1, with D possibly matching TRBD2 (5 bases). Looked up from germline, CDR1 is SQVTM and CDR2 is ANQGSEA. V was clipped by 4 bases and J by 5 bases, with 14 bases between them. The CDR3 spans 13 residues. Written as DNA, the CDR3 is TGCAGCGTTGTACTAGGCTTAGAGGAGACCCAGTACTTC. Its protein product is CSVVLGLEETQYF.

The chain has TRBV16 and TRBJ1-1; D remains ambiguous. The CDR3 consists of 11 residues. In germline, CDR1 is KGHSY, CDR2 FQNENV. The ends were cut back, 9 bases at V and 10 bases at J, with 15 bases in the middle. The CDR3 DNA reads TGTGCCAGTATAAATACGGGGTCAGCTTTCTTT. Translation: CASINTGSAFF. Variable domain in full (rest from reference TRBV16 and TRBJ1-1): GEEVAQTPKHLVRGEGQKAKLYCAPIKGHSYVFWYQQVLKNEFKFLISFQNENVFDETGMPKERFSAKCLPNSPCSLEIQATKLEDSAVYFCASINTGSAFFGQGTRLTVV.

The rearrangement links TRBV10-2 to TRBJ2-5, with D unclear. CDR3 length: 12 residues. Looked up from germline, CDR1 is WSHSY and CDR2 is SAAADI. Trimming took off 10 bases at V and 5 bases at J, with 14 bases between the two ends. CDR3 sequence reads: CATVGTLETQYF. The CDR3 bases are TGCGCCACCGTGGGCACCTTGGAGACCCAGTACTTC.

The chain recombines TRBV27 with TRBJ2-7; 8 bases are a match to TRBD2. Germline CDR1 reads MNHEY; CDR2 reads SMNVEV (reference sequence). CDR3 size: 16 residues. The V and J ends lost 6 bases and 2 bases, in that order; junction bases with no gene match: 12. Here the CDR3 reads CASRKFAGGFAYEQYF. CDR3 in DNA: TGTGCCAGCAGAAAGTTTGCGGGAGGTTTCGCCTACGAGCAGTACTTC.

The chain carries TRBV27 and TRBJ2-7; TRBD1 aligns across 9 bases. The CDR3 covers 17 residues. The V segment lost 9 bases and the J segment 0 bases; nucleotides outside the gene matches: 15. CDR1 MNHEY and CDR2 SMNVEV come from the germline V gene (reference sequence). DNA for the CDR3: TGTGCCAGTGAACAGGGGGCGGTTTTAGCATCCTCCTACGAGCAGTACTTC. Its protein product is CASEQGAVLASSYEQYF.

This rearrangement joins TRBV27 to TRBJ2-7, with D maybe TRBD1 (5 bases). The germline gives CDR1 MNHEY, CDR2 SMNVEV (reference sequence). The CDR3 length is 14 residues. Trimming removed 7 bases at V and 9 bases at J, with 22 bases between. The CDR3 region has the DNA TGTGCCAGCATCTCTTCAGGGCCCGTGGCAGGGCAGTACTTC. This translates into CASISSGPVAGQYF.

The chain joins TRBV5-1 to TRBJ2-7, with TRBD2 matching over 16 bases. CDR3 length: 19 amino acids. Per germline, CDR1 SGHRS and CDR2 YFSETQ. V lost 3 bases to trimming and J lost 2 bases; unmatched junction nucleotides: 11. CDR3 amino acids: CASSWGTSGRAGNTYEQYF. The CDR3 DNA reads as TGCGCCAGCAGCTGGGGGACTAGCGGGAGGGCTGGGAATACCTACGAGCAGTACTTC.

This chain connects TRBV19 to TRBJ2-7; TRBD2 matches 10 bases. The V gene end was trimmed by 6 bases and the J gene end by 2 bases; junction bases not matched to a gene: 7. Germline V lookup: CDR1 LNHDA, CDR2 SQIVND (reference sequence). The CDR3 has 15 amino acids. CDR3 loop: CASSPRTSGTYEQYF. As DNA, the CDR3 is TGTGCCAGTAGCCCTCGGACTAGCGGAACCTACGAGCAGTACTTC.

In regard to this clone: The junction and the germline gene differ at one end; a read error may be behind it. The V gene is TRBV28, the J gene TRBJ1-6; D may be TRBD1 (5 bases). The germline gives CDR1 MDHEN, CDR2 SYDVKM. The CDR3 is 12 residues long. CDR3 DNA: TGCACAACAGGATCACTTAGTTCACCCCTCCACTTT. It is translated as CTTGSLSSPLHF.

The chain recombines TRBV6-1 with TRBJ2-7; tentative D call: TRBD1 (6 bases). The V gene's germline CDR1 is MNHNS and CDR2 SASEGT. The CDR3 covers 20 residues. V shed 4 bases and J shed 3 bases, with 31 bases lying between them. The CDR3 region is CASSGLTDTTGQPFFYEQYF. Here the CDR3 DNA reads TGTGCCAGCAGTGGGCTAACAGATACGACGGGACAACCTTTTTTCTACGAGCAGTACTTC.

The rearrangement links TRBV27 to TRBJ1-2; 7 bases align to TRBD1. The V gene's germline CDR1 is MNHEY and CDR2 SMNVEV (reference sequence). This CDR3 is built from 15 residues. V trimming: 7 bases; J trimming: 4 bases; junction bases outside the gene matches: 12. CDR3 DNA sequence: TGTGCCAGCACTCCCAGGCTGGCAGGGGGCTATGGCTACACCTTC. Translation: CASTPRLAGGYGYTF.

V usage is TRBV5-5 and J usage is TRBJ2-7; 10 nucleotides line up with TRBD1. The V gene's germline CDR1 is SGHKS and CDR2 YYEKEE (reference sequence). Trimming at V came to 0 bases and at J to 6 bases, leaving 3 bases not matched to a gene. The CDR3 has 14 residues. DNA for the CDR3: TGTGCCAGCAGCTTGGGACAGGGGGCCGTCGAGCAGTACTTC. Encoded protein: CASSLGQGAVEQYF.

The CDR3 DNA sequence: TGTGCCAGCAGCCTAAGCCAGGACAATGAGCAGTTCTTC. Its translation: CASSLSQDNEQFF. The rearrangement uses TRBV7-9 and TRBJ2-1; D call uncertain. The CDR3 extends over 13 amino acids. Germline V gene lookup returns CDR1 SEHNR and CDR2 FQNEAQ (reference sequence). V was shortened by 5 bases and J by 5 bases, with 10 bases between the two germline ends.

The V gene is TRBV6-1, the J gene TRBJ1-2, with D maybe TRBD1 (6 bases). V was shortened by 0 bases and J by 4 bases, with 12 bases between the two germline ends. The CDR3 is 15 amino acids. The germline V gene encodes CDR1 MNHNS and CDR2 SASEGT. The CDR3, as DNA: TGTGCCAGCAGTGAAGCGGGCGGGGGCGGCTATGGCTACACCTTC. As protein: CASSEAGGGGYGYTF.

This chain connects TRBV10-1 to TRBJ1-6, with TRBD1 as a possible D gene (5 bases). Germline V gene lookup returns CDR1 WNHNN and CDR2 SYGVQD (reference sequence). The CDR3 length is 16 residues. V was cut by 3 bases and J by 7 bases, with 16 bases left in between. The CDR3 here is CASSEFSGVGNSPLHF. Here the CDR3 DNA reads TGCGCCAGCAGTGAATTTTCGGGGGTGGGAAATTCACCCCTCCACTTT.

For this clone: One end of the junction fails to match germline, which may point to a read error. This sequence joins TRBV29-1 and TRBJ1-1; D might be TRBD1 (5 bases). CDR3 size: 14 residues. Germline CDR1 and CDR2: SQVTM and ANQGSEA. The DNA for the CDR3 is TGCAGCGTCGAAGCCCAGGGAAAGACCCCTGAAGCTTTCTTT. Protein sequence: CSVEAQGKTPEAFF.

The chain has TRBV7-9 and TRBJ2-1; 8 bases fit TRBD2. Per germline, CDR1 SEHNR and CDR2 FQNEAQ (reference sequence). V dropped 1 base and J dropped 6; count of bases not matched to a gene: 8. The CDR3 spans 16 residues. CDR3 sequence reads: CASSLGPGTRANEQFF. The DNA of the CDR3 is TGTGCCAGCAGCTTAGGACCCGGGACTAGGGCCAATGAGCAGTTCTTC.

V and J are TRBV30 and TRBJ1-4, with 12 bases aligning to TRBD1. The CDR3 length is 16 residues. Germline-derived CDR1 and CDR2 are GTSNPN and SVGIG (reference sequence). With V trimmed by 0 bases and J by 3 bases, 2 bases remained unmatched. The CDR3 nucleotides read TGTGCCTGGAGTGTAGGGACAGGGGGCCCTAATGAAAAACTGTTTTTT. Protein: CAWSVGTGGPNEKLFF. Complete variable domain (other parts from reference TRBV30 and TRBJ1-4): SQTIHQWPATLVQPVGSPLSLECTVEGTSNPNLYWYRQAAGRGLQLLFYSVGIGQISSEVPQNLSASRPQDRQFILSSKKLLLSDSGFYLCAWSVGTGGPNEKLFFGSGTQLSVL.

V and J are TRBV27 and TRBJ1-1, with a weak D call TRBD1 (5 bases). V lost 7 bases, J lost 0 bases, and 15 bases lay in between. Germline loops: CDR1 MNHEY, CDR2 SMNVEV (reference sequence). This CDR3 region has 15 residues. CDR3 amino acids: CASTRASELNTEAFF. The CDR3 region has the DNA TGTGCCAGCACCAGGGCTTCAGAATTGAACACTGAAGCTTTCTTT.

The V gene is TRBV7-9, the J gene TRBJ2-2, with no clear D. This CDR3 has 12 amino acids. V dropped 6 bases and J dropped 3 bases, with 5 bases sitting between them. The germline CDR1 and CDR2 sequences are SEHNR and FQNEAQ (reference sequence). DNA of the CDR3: TGTGCCAGCAGATCTGACACCGGGGAGCTGTTTTTT. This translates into CASRSDTGELFF.

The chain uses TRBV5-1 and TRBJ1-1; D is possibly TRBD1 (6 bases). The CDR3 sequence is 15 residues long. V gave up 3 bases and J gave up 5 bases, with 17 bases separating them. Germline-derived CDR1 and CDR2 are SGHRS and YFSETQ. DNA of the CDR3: TGCGCCAGCAGCTCAGAAGCAGGGGCGCTTACTGAAGCTTTCTTT. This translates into CASSSEAGALTEAFF.

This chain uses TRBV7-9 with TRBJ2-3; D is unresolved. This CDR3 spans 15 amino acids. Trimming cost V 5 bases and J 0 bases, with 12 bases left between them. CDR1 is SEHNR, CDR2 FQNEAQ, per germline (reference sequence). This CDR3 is CASSPRLASTDTQYF. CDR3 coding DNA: TGTGCCAGCAGCCCGAGACTGGCTAGCACAGATACGCAGTATTTT. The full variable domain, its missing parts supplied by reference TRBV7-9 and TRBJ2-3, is DTGVSQNPRHKITKRGQNVTFRCDPISEHNRLYWYRQTLGQGPEFLTYFQNEAQLEKSRLLSDRFSAERPKGSFSTLEIQRTEQGDSAMYLCASSPRLASTDTQYFGPGTRLTVL.

The CDR3 spells CASSLVGPGQTYGYTF. The DNA of the CDR3 is TGTGCCAGCAGCTTGGTCGGACCGGGACAGACTTATGGCTACACCTTC. The chain is built from TRBV5-4 and TRBJ1-2; 7 bases line up with TRBD1. CDR3 size: 16 residues. Looked up from germline, CDR1 is SGHNT and CDR2 is YYREEE (reference sequence). Trimming removed 0 bases from V and 5 bases from J; junction bases left unmatched: 10.

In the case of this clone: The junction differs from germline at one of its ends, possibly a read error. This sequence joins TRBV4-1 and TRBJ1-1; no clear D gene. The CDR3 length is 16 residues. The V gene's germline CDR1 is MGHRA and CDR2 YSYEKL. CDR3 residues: CASSQDNSYMNTEAFF. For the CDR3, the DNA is TGTGCCAGCAGCCAAGATAACAGCTATATGAACACTGAAGCTTTCTTT.

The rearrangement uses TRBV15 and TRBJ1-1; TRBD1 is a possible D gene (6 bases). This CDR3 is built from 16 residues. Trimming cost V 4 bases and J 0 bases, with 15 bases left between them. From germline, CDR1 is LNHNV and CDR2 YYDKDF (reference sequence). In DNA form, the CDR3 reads TGTGCCACCAGCACCTACATGGACAGTATGAACACTGAAGCTTTCTTT. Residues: CATSTYMDSMNTEAFF.